The 9 T cell receptor beta chains below were found in one sample sequenced in a study of Ad26.COV2.S vaccination and SARS-CoV-2 variants. Treatment in this sample: over 15 received Ad26.COV2.S at low or high dose, single or two shots; 5 received placebo; per-sample allocation not given. After the first vaccine or placebo injection, samples were drawn on day 63. TCRdb's copy holds only in-frame clones and misses some; the assay was immunoSEQ multiplex PCR. The sample has 290,000 or so clones; over 75% are singletons. Material: peripheral blood, obtained in a trial of Ad26.COV2.S vaccine versus placebo. The source of these receptors is a person aged 18-60 years who received the Ad26.COV2.S COVID-19 vaccine or a placebo.

The chain combines TRBV7-3 with TRBJ2-3; D is unresolved. Germline CDR1 and CDR2: SGHTA and FQGTGA. The germline V and J ends were trimmed by 4 bases and 6 bases, with 11 bases remaining between them. CDR3 size: 13 residues. This CDR3 is CASSYGMTDTQYF. CDR3 bases: TGTGCCAGCAGCTACGGCATGACGGATACGCAGTATTTT. Together with reference TRBV7-3 and TRBJ2-3, the CDR3 gives the full variable domain: GAGVSQTPSNKVTEKGKYVELRCDPISGHTALYWYRQSLGQGPEFLIYFQGTGAADDSGLPNDRFFAVRPEGSVSTLKIQRTERGDSAVYLCASSYGMTDTQYFGPGTRLTVL.

The chain carries TRBV11-2 and TRBJ2-1, with D perhaps assigned TRBD1 or TRBD2 (5 bases each). The CDR3 is made up of 13 amino acids. Trimming left V 3 bases short and J 7 bases short, with 10 bases between. Germline loops: CDR1 SGHAT, CDR2 FQNNGV. The CDR3 here is CASSFGTTNEQFF. For the CDR3, the DNA is TGTGCCAGCAGCTTCGGGACGACTAATGAGCAGTTCTTC.

The chain is built from TRBV28 and TRBJ1-1, with a tentative D call TRBD1 (6 bases). This CDR3 comprises 13 residues. The V gene's germline CDR1 is MDHEN and CDR2 SYDVKM. V was shortened by 6 bases and J by 1 base, with 9 bases between the two germline ends. Here the CDR3 reads CASRPGQNTEAFF. The CDR3 bases are TGTGCCAGCAGACCGGGACAGAACACTGAAGCTTTCTTT.

The chain joins TRBV7-9 to TRBJ1-6; no clear D. The CDR3 runs 13 residues. V was cut by 5 bases and J by 7 bases, with 9 bases left in between. CDR1 and CDR2 (germline): SEHNR, FQNEAQ (reference sequence). CDR3 in DNA: TGTGCCAGCAGCCACGAGTTCAATTCACCCCTCCACTTT. This sequence encodes CASSHEFNSPLHF.

The gene calls are TRBV25-1 and TRBJ2-7; 7 bases fit TRBD1. Germline V gene lookup returns CDR1 MGHDK and CDR2 SYGVNS. The V segment lost 3 bases and the J segment 6 bases; nucleotides outside the gene matches: 5. The CDR3 loop spans 13 amino acids. This chain's CDR3 is CASSETSGGEQYF. The CDR3 DNA reads as TGTGCCAGCAGTGAGACCTCAGGGGGCGAGCAGTACTTC.

The chain uses TRBV9 and TRBJ2-5, with 7 positions matching TRBD1. Germline V lookup: CDR1 SGDLS, CDR2 YYNGEE. After removal of 0 bases from V and 4 bases from J, the junction contained 3 bases not matched to a gene. The CDR3 is 14 residues long. In nucleotides, the CDR3 is TGTGCCAGCAGCGTAGGCAGGGGGAGAGAGACCCAGTACTTC. This encodes CASSVGRGRETQYF. The full variable domain, rest sourced from reference TRBV9 and TRBJ2-5, is DSGVTQTPKHLITATGQRVTLRCSPRSGDLSVYWYQQSLDQGLQFLIQYYNGEERAKGNILERFSAQQFPDLHSELNLSSLELGDSALYFCASSVGRGRETQYFGPGTRLLVL.

The chain employs TRBV3-1 (or the pseudogene TRBV3-2) and TRBJ2-5; D remains unclear. The CDR3 is made up of 13 amino acids. Germline-derived CDR1 and CDR2 are LGHDT and YNNKEL (reference sequence). V dropped 0 bases and J dropped 5 bases, with 7 bases sitting between them. DNA for the CDR3: TGTGCCAGCAGCCAAGATTTGACGGAGACCCAGTACTTC. Encoded protein: CASSQDLTETQYF.

This clone appeared once. The rearrangement uses TRBV7-8 and TRBJ2-1, with TRBD1 matching over 11 bases. Germline lookup yields CDR1 SGHVS and CDR2 FQNEAQ. The CDR3 sequence is 14 residues long. With V trimmed by 8 bases and J by 8 bases, 8 bases remained unmatched. CDR3 DNA: TGTGCCAGCCGGGACAGGGGGGGTTTCCATGAGCAGTTCTTC. It translates to CASRDRGGFHEQFF. Full variable domain (outside the CDR3, taken from reference TRBV7-8 and TRBJ2-1): GAGVSQSPRYKVAKRGQDVALRCDPISGHVSLFWYQQALGQGPEFLTYFQNEAQLDKSGLPSDRFFAERPEGSVSTLKIQRTQQEDSAVYLCASRDRGGFHEQFFGPGTRLTVL.

This chain uses TRBV19 with TRBJ1-4, with 12 bases that match TRBD1. Germline V gives CDR1 LNHDA, CDR2 SQIVND (reference sequence). V was clipped by 3 bases and J by 5 bases; unmatched bases: 7. The length of the CDR3 is 17 residues. The CDR3 DNA reads as TGTGCCAGTAGTATTGGGACAGGGGGCACGCGGAATGAAAAACTGTTTTTT. As protein: CASSIGTGGTRNEKLFF. The complete variable domain, with remaining parts taken from reference TRBV19 and TRBJ1-4, reads DGGITQSPKYLFRKEGQNVTLSCEQNLNHDAMYWYRQDPGQGLRLIYYSQIVNDFQKGDIAEGYSVSREKKESFPLTVTSAQKNPTAFYLCASSIGTGGTRNEKLFFGSGTQLSVL.